This T cell receptor (beta chain) comes out of a study of T-cell memory formation after mild COVID-19. Whole-study findings and limits: CD4+ contracting clones lay mainly in CM and EM, CD8+ ones in EMRA.

From germline, CDR1 is SGHRS and CDR2 YFSETQ. This CDR3 spans 14 amino acids. With 0 bases removed from V and 5 bases from J, the gap between germline ends came to 10 bases. The table lists this clonotype with a few counts. Its target is not known. MiXCR, applied by TCRdb to the 5' RACE reads, yields one record per CDR3 protein. The sample includes 250,000 to 350,000 distinct CDR3 sequences, less than 20% of them seen just once. The gene calls are TRBV5-1 and TRBJ2-3; perhaps D is TRBD1 or TRBD2 (5 bases each). The receptor comes from a man between 18 and 29 years old who had mild COVID-19 (a few samples of this study predate the infection). Cell type and time point are not known. Sample: PBMCs or a T cell subset sorted from them (not recorded which). The CDR3 nucleotides are TGCGCCAGCAGCTTGGTGGGGGATGGAGATACGCAGTATTTT. It is translated as CASSLVGDGDTQYF.